The TCR beta chain under discussion was sequenced for a study of blood T cell repertoires in COVID-19 (dated by TCRdb to 2018 to 2021). Some background on the complete study: Samples covering the acute and convalescent phases of COVID-19 were provided by collaborators in the United States, Italy and Spain. The prospective study material was composed of cDNA or gDNA derived from T cells, B-cell-depleted T cells, or PBMCs. Subjects who had been exposed to COVID-19, were actively infected with it, or had recovered from it provided the deeply sampled blood TCRbeta repertoires that made up the dataset. The repertoires were made available in a free public database intended to serve as a resource for research on the immune response to SARS-CoV-2. Samples came from the ongoing ImmuneRACE study (first 160 participants) plus 1,254 subjects from 6 global collaborators. The sample metadata nearly always contained a de-identified subject ID, COVID-19 status, age in years and sex. Where HLA class I and class II types were available, the types were taken from metadata supplied by the sample provider, not from assay-based typing.

Samples from volunteer blood donors who had recovered from COVID-19 were contributed by a second Seattle source. Collaborating institutions collected whole blood in K2EDTA tubes following their own protocols. For TCRbeta analysis, collaborator samples were shipped as frozen whole blood, as isolated PBMCs, or as DNA extracted from either sample type. The immunoSEQ Assay, a bias-controlled multiplex PCR, was used to amplify TCRbeta CDR3 regions from genomic DNA. Turning to the authors' computational methods: The number of nucleated cells in each sample was estimated by amplification of reference gene primers within the assay. Sequence reads were collapsed and filtered to measure the absolute abundance of every unique TCRbeta CDR3 rearrangement. For each sample, productive Simpson clonality was calculated as the square root of Simpson's diversity index over productive rearrangements. This is the immuneACCESS table as TCRdb keeps it, with only in-frame sequences that have V and J called. A part of the clones is gone; compared with another copy, unresolved V genes explain less than half, and the rest is unexplained. Clonal size and the V and J genes are those of that table, whereas D and trimming came from the DNA. In this sample the table shows approximately 260,000 clones, about 88% of which occur a single time. The top ten clones comprise approximately 2% of the sample.

General study outcomes and caveats: The amount of clinical and demographic metadata varied by source and participant and was provided uncurated.

V is cut by 7 bases and J by 0 bases, and the space between the germline ends is 9 bases. There are 14 amino acids in the CDR3, from cysteine to phenylalanine inclusive. The read is trimmed to its CDR3 DNA, 42 bases read in frame from base 1. Taken from the germline V gene, the CDR1 and CDR2 loops are KGHDR and SFDVKD. In regard to this clone: Which antigen it targets is not known. Base qualities are missing; no much larger clone stands one base away.

The sequencing input was peripheral blood. The sequence was collected from a woman between 40 and 55 years old who had recovered from COVID-19. The rearranged segments are TRBV24-1 and TRBJ1-5, with the D gene not clear enough to name. The DNA sequence is as follows: TGTGCCACCAGCGCGGAATATAGCAATCAGCCCCAGCATTTT. Protein translation: CATSAEYSNQPQHF.